These T cell receptor beta chains were read from a single sample in a study of cytomegalovirus exposure and HLA in healthy donors. Method: immunoSEQ multiplex PCR; TCRdb's copy keeps in-frame clones and lacks some. The sample carries fewer than 150,000 clones, 76% recorded once. The specimen sequenced was PBMCs. These TCRs come from a man aged 40-50 years in good health and CMV-seronegative. Each CDR3 is given with its conserved first and last residue. The D gene is left open where the match is weak. A row's size may be missing; if present it is once, few, many or a size class.

TRBV28	.	TRBJ2-7	15	.	CASSAPGEAFYEQYF	TGTGCCAGCAGTGCCCCCGGTGAAGCCTTCTACGAGCAGTACTTC
TRBV10-2	.	TRBJ2-3	13	.	CASSDRQKDTQYF	TGCGCCAGCAGTGACCGACAGAAAGATACGCAGTATTTT
TRBV27	.	TRBJ2-7	13	TRBD1	CASSARTGYEQYF	TGTGCCAGCAGTGCCCGGACAGGCTACGAGCAGTACTTC
TRBV6-1	.	TRBJ1-4	15	.	CASTKGGGRSEKLFF	TGTGCCAGCACCAAAGGGGGGGGACGTAGTGAAAAACTGTTTTTT
TRBV7-2	few	TRBJ1-1	13	TRBD1	CASSLDRDPEAFF	TGTGCCAGCAGCCTCGACAGGGATCCTGAAGCTTTCTTT
TRBV10-1	many	TRBJ1-5	15	.	CASSAGRGRNQPQHF	TGCGCCAGCAGTGCTGGTAGGGGTCGGAATCAGCCCCAGCATTTT
TRBV14	.	TRBJ2-3	12	.	CASSQGGHTQYF	TGTGCCAGCAGCCAGGGCGGGCATACGCAGTATTTT
TRBV14	.	TRBJ1-1	17	TRBD1	CASSQRGDRGLNTEAFF	TGTGCCAGCAGCCAAAGAGGGGACAGGGGGTTAAACACTGAAGCTTTCTTT
TRBV6-6	.	TRBJ2-5	11	.	CASKGQETQYF	TGTGCCAGCAAGGGGCAAGAGACCCAGTACTTC
TRBV28	.	TRBJ1-1	14	.	CASSLGRENTEAFF	TGTGCCAGCAGTTTGGGTCGGGAGAACACTGAAGCTTTCTTT
TRBV30	.	TRBJ1-5	14	TRBD1	CAWSRQGLNQPQHF	TGTGCCTGGAGCAGACAGGGCCTCAATCAGCCCCAGCATTTT
TRBV30	.	TRBJ1-5	15	.	CAWGEGDYSNQPQHF	TGTGCCTGGGGGGAGGGAGATTATAGCAATCAGCCCCAGCATTTT
TRBV7-6	.	TRBJ1-6	16	.	CASSSGGDGANSPLHF	TGTGCCAGCAGCTCCGGGGGGGACGGGGCCAACTCACCCCTCCACTTT
TRBV7-2	once	TRBJ1-2	12	.	CASSSGSYGYTF	TGTGCCAGCAGCTCCGGGAGCTATGGCTACACCTTC
TRBV28	once	TRBJ2-7	13	.	CAWNRAGSYEQYF	TGTGCCTGGAACAGGGCCGGGTCCTACGAGCAGTACTTC
TRBV7-9	.	TRBJ1-5	14	.	CASSLTGSNQPQHF	TGTGCCAGCAGCTTAACGGGGAGCAATCAGCCCCAGCATTTT
TRBV25-1	.	TRBJ2-5	14	.	CASSELGNWETQYF	TGTGCCAGCAGTGAACTCGGGAACTGGGAGACCCAGTACTTC
TRBV27	.	TRBJ2-1	15	TRBD2	CASSSPGGSNNEQFF	TGTGCCAGCAGTTCCCCGGGGGGATCGAACAATGAGCAGTTCTTC
TRBV19	.	TRBJ1-5	12	.	CASKTGNQPQHF	TGTGCCAGTAAAACAGGCAATCAGCCCCAGCATTTT
TRBV30	.	TRBJ2-7	14	TRBD1	CAWSARTGYYEQYF	TGTGCCTGGAGTGCCCGGACAGGGTACTACGAGCAGTACTTC
TRBV19	.	TRBJ1-1	12	.	CASTAGWAEAFF	TGTGCCAGTACGGCGGGGTGGGCTGAAGCTTTCTTT
TRBV4-3	few	TRBJ1-5	13	.	CASSPGGNQPQHF	TGCGCCAGCAGCCCCGGGGGGAATCAGCCCCAGCATTTT
TRBV5-8	.	TRBJ2-2	15	.	CASSKKGQGDGELFF	TGTGCCAGCAGCAAAAAAGGTCAGGGCGACGGGGAGCTGTTTTTT
TRBV28	.	TRBJ2-7	15	TRBD2	CASSLRLAAIYEQYF	TGTGCCAGCAGTTTACGGCTAGCGGCTATCTACGAGCAGTACTTC
TRBV4-3	.	TRBJ1-2	16	TRBD1	CASSQDVDRHNYGYTF	TGCGCCAGCAGCCAAGATGTGGACAGGCATAACTATGGCTACACCTTC
TRBV10-3	.	TRBJ1-4	14	TRBD1	CAINKGQGDEKLFF	TGTGCCATCAATAAGGGACAGGGAGATGAAAAACTGTTTTTT
TRBV5-1	.	TRBJ2-7	15	TRBD2	CASSFDLAGPGEQYF	TGCGCCAGCAGCTTCGACCTAGCGGGACCCGGAGAGCAGTACTTC
TRBV6-5	once	TRBJ1-2	12	.	CASSYGADGYTF	TGTGCCAGCAGTTACGGGGCAGATGGCTACACCTTC
TRBV5-1	few	TRBJ2-3	15	.	CASSLDMQGSDTQYF	TGCGCCAGCAGCTTGGATATGCAGGGGTCAGATACGCAGTATTTT
TRBV15	.	TRBJ2-3	14	TRBD2	CATSRAGGTDTQYF	TGTGCCACCAGCAGAGCGGGGGGGACAGATACGCAGTATTTT
TRBV11-1	.	TRBJ1-1	13	TRBD1	CASRNTGVSEAFF	TGTGCCAGCCGCAATACAGGGGTCTCTGAAGCTTTCTTT